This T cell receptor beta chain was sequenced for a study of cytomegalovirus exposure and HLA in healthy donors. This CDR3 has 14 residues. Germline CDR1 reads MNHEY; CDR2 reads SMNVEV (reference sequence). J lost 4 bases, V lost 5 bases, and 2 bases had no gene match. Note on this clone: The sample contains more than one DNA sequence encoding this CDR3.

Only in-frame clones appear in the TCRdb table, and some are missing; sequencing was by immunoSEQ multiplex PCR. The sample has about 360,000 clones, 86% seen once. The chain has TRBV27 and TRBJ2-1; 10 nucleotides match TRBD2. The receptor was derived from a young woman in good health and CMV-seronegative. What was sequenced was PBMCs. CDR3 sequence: CASSLAGVYNEQFF. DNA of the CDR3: TGTGCCAGCAGTCTAGCGGGAGTTTACAATGAGCAGTTCTTC.